This T cell receptor beta chain is from a study of CD8 T cells in ankylosing spondylitis. The study, taken as a whole, reports: Blood of patients with ankylosing spondylitis appeared to be characterized by a TCR beta motif of roughly eight highly homologous variants. Disease-linked clones, CD8+, were relatively rare in peripheral blood. Within matched ankylosing spondylitis synovial fluid, disease-linked clones were reportedly significantly enriched.

This clonotype occurred a few times. Its specificity is not known. Trimming shortened V by 0 bases and J by 6 bases, and 12 bases separated the two germline ends. CDR1 is MGHRA and CDR2 is YSYEKL in the germline V gene. This CDR3 has 15 residues. As the method for making TCR beta libraries, quantitative 5'-RACE with molecular barcodes was used. TCRdb ran MiXCR on the 5' RACE reads and lists one entry per CDR3 protein. The sample gives roughly 350,000 distinct CDR3 sequences, 6.5% to 10% of which show up once; approximately 15% is in the top ten. The specimen was blood, either unsorted or a sorted T cell fraction (not recorded which). The chain recombines TRBV4-1 with TRBJ1-5, with a tentative D call TRBD1 (5 bases). This clonotype was sampled from a male donor with ankylosing spondylitis. CDR3 sequence: CASSQEGDGGQPQHF. As DNA, the CDR3 is TGCGCCAGCAGCCAAGAGGGTGACGGGGGTCAGCCCCAGCATTTT.